The next 18 T cell receptor beta chains were all read from a single sample in a study of vaccination and CD4 T cells after COVID-19. The Oncomine TCR Beta short-read assay was applied to DNA of cultured CD4+ T cells. Genomic DNA was isolated from cultured CD4+ T cells. TCRdb recomputed calls from the PCR reads with MiXCR, one row per CDR3 protein. The sample yields 8,500 to 13,000 distinct CDR3 sequences, 29% seen once. These TCRs are of unknown antigen specificity. The treatment denotes: roughly 10-day PBMC culture with coronavirus spike peptide pools or control peptides (ViraFEST assay). CD4+ T cells that came from the unexposed donor were collected before the COVID-19 pandemic (2011-2018). The sequenced sample consisted of CD4+ T cells from blood, cultured in vitro. These receptors all come from a human donor in good health.

The chain employs TRBV7-2 and TRBJ2-5, with D possibly TRBD1 on 5 matching bases. Per the germline V gene, CDR1 is SGHTA and CDR2 is FQGNSA. CDR3 length equals 13 residues. Trimming cost V 2 bases and J 2 bases, with 6 bases left between them. CDR3 loop: CASSLNRQETQYF. The CDR3 nucleotides read TGTGCCAGCAGCTTAAACAGGCAAGAGACCCAGTACTTC.

The rearrangement links TRBV9 to TRBJ1-6; 8 bases agree with TRBD1. V was clipped by 3 bases and J by 7 bases; unmatched bases: 9. This CDR3 is built from 16 residues. CDR1 is SGDLS and CDR2 is YYNGEE in the germline V gene. DNA for the CDR3: TGTGCCAGCAGCGCCGCGGTCAGGGGGCGGAATTCACCCCTCCACTTT. Protein product: CASSAAVRGRNSPLHF.

This clonotype was seen a handful of times. One end of the junction fails to match germline, which may point to a read error. The rearrangement uses TRBV7-7 and TRBJ2-3; 9 nucleotides match TRBD1. The CDR3 consists of 17 residues. Germline CDR1 and CDR2: SSHAT and FNYEAQ (reference sequence). The CDR3 DNA reads as TGTGCTAGCAGCTCTCAGCGGGACAGGGAGTGGACAGATACGCAGTATTTT. Its translation: CASSSQRDREWTDTQYF.

The chain has TRBV5-4 and TRBJ1-6, with TRBD1 matching 7 bases. J was trimmed by 12 bases and V by 5 bases; bases with no gene match: 14. Per germline, CDR1 SGHNT and CDR2 YYREEE (reference sequence). The CDR3 consists of 15 residues. The CDR3 is CASSSQGRPGVPLHF. CDR3 coding DNA: TGTGCCAGCAGTTCACAGGGGAGGCCTGGAGTACCCCTCCACTTT.

The chain joins TRBV6-2 or TRBV6-3 to TRBJ2-7; the D is unclear. V dropped 2 bases and J dropped 3 bases, with 8 bases sitting between them. This CDR3 region has 13 residues. Per the germline V gene, CDR1 is MNHEY and CDR2 is SVGEGT. The CDR3 protein is CASSYLDCYEQYF. The CDR3, as DNA: TGTGCCAGCAGTTACCTCGACTGCTACGAGCAGTACTTC.

The rearrangement joins TRBV27 to TRBJ2-5; D is uncertain. The germline CDR1 and CDR2 sequences are MNHEY and SMNVEV (reference sequence). Between the trimmed V and J ends, which lost 5 bases and 2 bases, there was a span of 9 bases. The CDR3 loop spans 13 amino acids. This chain's CDR3 is CASSLTLQETQYF. The DNA for the CDR3 is TGTGCCAGCAGTCTAACCCTACAAGAGACCCAGTACTTC.

In this sample, this clonotype turned up a few times. This chain joins TRBV20-1 and TRBJ1-2, with a weak D call TRBD1 (5 bases). The CDR3 runs 14 residues. Trimming removed 4 bases at V and 5 bases at J, with 17 bases between. Germline V lookup: CDR1 DFQATT, CDR2 SNEGSKA (reference sequence). Written as DNA, the CDR3 is TGCAGTGCTACCTACGGGACCGCGGATTATGGCTACACCTTC. This sequence encodes CSATYGTADYGYTF.

This clonotype appeared a few times. This chain joins TRBV2 and TRBJ2-7; D possibly corresponds to TRBD1 (5 bases). V was cut by 8 bases and J by 3 bases, with 11 bases left in between. There are 12 residues in the CDR3. CDR1 and CDR2 from the germline V gene are SNHLY and FYNNEI. The CDR3 bases are TGTGCCAGCGACAGCGAATTCTACGAGCAGTACTTC. Its protein product is CASDSEFYEQYF.

The CDR3 bases are TGTGCCAGTAGTAGCCTGTCGGGGGCCAACGTCCTGACTTTC. Translated, it gives CASSSLSGANVLTF. V gene TRBV19 combines with J gene TRBJ2-6; unclear D gene. Germline V gene lookup returns CDR1 LNHDA and CDR2 SQIVND (reference sequence). This CDR3 is 14 amino acids long. Trimming took 4 bases from V and 4 from J, leaving 8 bases between them.

This chain joins TRBV7-9 and TRBJ1-3; D not resolved. Per the germline V gene, CDR1 is SEHNR and CDR2 is FQNEAQ (reference sequence). The CDR3 has 15 amino acids. V was trimmed by 2 bases and J by 1 base, leaving 9 bases between them. DNA for the CDR3: TGTGCCAGCAGCTTAAGCGGTATGTCTGGAAACACCATATATTTT. Its protein is CASSLSGMSGNTIYF.

This chain connects TRBV19 to TRBJ1-5; D not resolved. Germline lookup yields CDR1 LNHDA and CDR2 SQIVND (reference sequence). This CDR3 has 13 amino acids. Trimming took 7 bases from V and 7 from J, leaving 14 bases between them. In nucleotides, the CDR3 is TGTGCCAGTAATCCAGACTCCAGGCAGCCCCAGCATTTT. Translating it yields CASNPDSRQPQHF.

This clonotype has just a few counts. The rearrangement links TRBV14 to TRBJ2-5; D perhaps matches TRBD2 (6 bases). The germline V gene encodes CDR1 SGHDN and CDR2 FVKESK. This CDR3 contains 13 residues. The germline V and J ends were trimmed by 3 bases and 5 bases, with 10 bases remaining between them. CDR3 nucleotides: TGTGCCAGCAGCCATCGCCTAGCGGAGACCCAGTACTTC. It specifies CASSHRLAETQYF.

The chain couples TRBV28 to TRBJ2-2, with 8 bases matching TRBD2. The CDR3 has 14 residues. The V and J ends lost 7 bases and 5 bases, in that order; junction bases with no gene match: 6. The germline CDR1 and CDR2 sequences are MDHEN and SYDVKM. CDR3 amino acids: CASMTGGRTGELFF. For the CDR3, the DNA is TGTGCCAGCATGACGGGAGGGCGGACCGGGGAGCTGTTTTTT.

The chain has TRBV6-2 or TRBV6-3 and TRBJ2-5; no definite D call. The CDR3 is made up of 12 amino acids. Per the germline V gene, CDR1 is MNHEY and CDR2 is SVGEGT. Trimming left V 8 bases short and J 4 bases short, with 11 bases between. In DNA, the CDR3 is TGTGCCAGCCTATCGATTGGAGAGACCCAGTACTTC. It specifies CASLSIGETQYF.

This clonotype has only a few counts. The CDR3 coding sequence is TGTGCCAGCAGTGGGACAGGGCTAGAGACCCAGTACTTC. Its protein product is CASSGTGLETQYF. This sequence joins TRBV28 and TRBJ2-5; 9 nucleotides align to TRBD1. Germline assignment: CDR1 MDHEN and CDR2 SYDVKM. J lost 4 bases, V lost 5 bases, and 2 bases had no gene match. This CDR3 spans 13 amino acids. Using reference TRBV28 and TRBJ2-5 for the parts outside the CDR3, the full variable domain is DVKVTQSSRYLVKRTGEKVFLECVQDMDHENMFWYRQDPGLGLRLIYFSYDVKMKEKGDIPEGYSVSREKKERFSLILESASTNQTSMYLCASSGTGLETQYFGPGTRLLVL.

This chain connects TRBV6-1 to TRBJ1-2; TRBD1 aligns across 9 bases. CDR1 and CDR2 from the germline V gene are MNHNS and SASEGT. The CDR3 is 14 residues long. With 0 bases clipped from V and 4 bases from J, the junction kept 0 bases outside the gene matches. The CDR3 DNA is TGTGCCAGCAGTGAAGCGGGACAGGGCTATGGCTACACCTTC. Protein product: CASSEAGQGYGYTF.

In this sample, this clonotype turned up a few times. The rearrangement uses TRBV20-1 and TRBJ2-1; maybe TRBD2 (5 bases). Germline-derived CDR1 and CDR2 are DFQATT and SNEGSKA (reference sequence). V dropped 3 bases and J dropped 7 bases, with 13 bases sitting between them. This CDR3 has 13 amino acids. CDR3 loop: CSASSPGGNEQFF. The CDR3 bases are TGCAGTGCTAGCTCCCCGGGCGGGAATGAGCAGTTCTTC.

The chain uses TRBV5-4 and TRBJ2-2; D possibly matches TRBD1 or TRBD2 (5 bases each). The CDR3 loop spans 15 amino acids. V lost 3 bases and J 2 bases, leaving 11 bases between the germline ends. Germline V gives CDR1 SGHNT, CDR2 YYREEE (reference sequence). The CDR3 DNA reads TGTGCCAGCAGCTACGGGACGGGCAACACCGGGGAGCTGTTTTTT. Translated, it gives CASSYGTGNTGELFF.